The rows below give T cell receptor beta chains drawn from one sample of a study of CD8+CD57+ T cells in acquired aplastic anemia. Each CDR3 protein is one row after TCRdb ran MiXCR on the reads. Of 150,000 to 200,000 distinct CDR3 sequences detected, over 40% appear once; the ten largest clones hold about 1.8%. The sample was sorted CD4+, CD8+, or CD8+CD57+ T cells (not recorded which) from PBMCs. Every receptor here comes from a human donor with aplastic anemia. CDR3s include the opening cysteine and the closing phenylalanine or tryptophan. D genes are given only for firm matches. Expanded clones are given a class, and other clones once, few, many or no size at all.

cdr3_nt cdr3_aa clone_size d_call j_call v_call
TGTGCCAGCAGCTTGTTACAGGGAGGCTACACCTTC CASSLLQGGYTF many . TRBJ1-2 TRBV5-6
TGTGCCAGCAGCTCACAGGGCTCTGGAGGCTACACCTTC CASSSQGSGGYTF many . TRBJ1-2 TRBV7-2
TGTGCCAGCAGCGGAGGGAGCTCCTATAATTCACCCCTCCACTTT CASSGGSSYNSPLHF many . TRBJ1-6 TRBV9
TGTGCCAGCAGCATGCCGGGACGTTCCACTGAAGCTTTCTTT CASSMPGRSTEAFF many . TRBJ1-1 TRBV7-2
TGCAGCGTCCAAGGGCCGGGGGGCGGCTACACCTTC CSVQGPGGGYTF . . TRBJ1-2 TRBV29-1
TGCGCCAGCAACGGACAGCCCTACAATGAGCAGTTCTTC CASNGQPYNEQFF . . TRBJ2-1 TRBV10-2
TGTGCCAGTTCCCGGGACAGGGACTACGAGCAGTACTTC CASSRDRDYEQYF many TRBD1 TRBJ2-7 TRBV11-3
TGTGCCAGTAGTCAGACAGGGGGCACTGAAGCTTTCTTT CASSQTGGTEAFF . TRBD1 TRBJ1-1 TRBV19
TGCGCCAGCAGCCAAGATACCAAACAGGGGCACGGCTACACCTTC CASSQDTKQGHGYTF . TRBD1 TRBJ1-2 TRBV4-1
TGTGCCAGCAGCTTCCTAGCCCAGGGGGGAATGGGAGAGACCCAGTACTTC CASSFLAQGGMGETQYF . . TRBJ2-5 TRBV5-4
TGTGCCAGCAGGCCGACAGGCAGAACTGAAGCTTTCTTT CASRPTGRTEAFF many . TRBJ1-1 TRBV2
TGTGCCAGCAGCCAAGTAGACGGAGGTACACCCCTCCACTTT CASSQVDGGTPLHF many . TRBJ1-6 TRBV3-1
TGTGCCAGCAGCGGACAGGGCACCTATGGCTACACCTTC CASSGQGTYGYTF . TRBD1 TRBJ1-2 TRBV28
TGCAGCGTTCTACAGGGGAACACTGAAGCTTTCTTT CSVLQGNTEAFF . . TRBJ1-1 TRBV29-1
TGTGCCAGCAGCTTAGTGCGCCGCACCTACGAGCAGTACTTC CASSLVRRTYEQYF many . TRBJ2-7 TRBV7-2
TGTGCCAGTAGTACGCAGAGTGGCCAGCCCCAGCATTTT CASSTQSGQPQHF many . TRBJ1-5 TRBV19
TGTGCCAGCAGGGCTCTTACACAGCCCCAGCATTTT CASRALTQPQHF many . TRBJ1-5 TRBV28